This T cell receptor beta chain was sequenced during a study of PD-L1 blockade in urothelial cancer. As for the study in general: About nine tenths of the roughly 30 patients were men whose urothelial cancer was bladder-origin. Blood was subjected to analysis at 3 weeks (second dose) and 6 weeks following treatment start.

Using immunoSEQ multiplex PCR, the repertoire was profiled, and TCRdb retains in-frame clones only, with some absent. The sample lists some 40,000 clones; about 93% were seen once. In germline, CDR1 is MDHEN, CDR2 SYDVKM. This CDR3 has 14 residues. Deletions cut 4 bases from V and 3 bases from J, with 13 bases between. The sequence was obtained from a man between 65 and 80 years old with urothelial cancer. The sequenced sample was PBMCs, obtained around atezolizumab (anti-PD-L1) treatment. The chain has TRBV28 and TRBJ2-7; D is unclear. CDR3 coding DNA: TGTGCCAGCAGTTACAGACATAGATACTACGAGCAGTACTTC. Protein product: CASSYRHRYYEQYF.